Following are 25 T cell receptor beta chains from one sample sequenced in a study of T cells in Graves' hyperthyroidism and ophthalmopathy. The investigators amplified TCR beta CDR3 regions from RNA transcripts. During a first-round RT-PCR of the TCR CDR3, the HTBI primer set was used. MiXCR, run by TCRdb on the multiplex PCR reads, gives a single entry per CDR3 protein. The repertoire includes 350,000 to 500,000 distinct CDR3 sequences, roughly 15% of them detected once, and about 5% sits in the top ten. Material for sequencing was blood. These receptor sequences come from a woman younger than 35 with Graves' hyperthyroidism.

The chain couples TRBV7-9 to TRBJ2-7; TRBD2 might be the D (5 bases). V lost 5 bases to trimming and J lost 5 bases, with 16 bases between them. There are 14 residues in the CDR3. Germline-derived CDR1 and CDR2 are SEHNR and FQNEAQ (reference sequence). The CDR3 DNA reads as TGTGCCAGCAGCAACACGGGAAAGCGGAACGAGCAGTACTTC. It specifies CASSNTGKRNEQYF.

The chain employs TRBV4-1 and TRBJ2-3; 8 nucleotides align to TRBD2. Germline loops: CDR1 MGHRA, CDR2 YSYEKL. V trimming: 0 bases; J trimming: 5 bases; junction bases outside the gene matches: 10. The CDR3 has 17 residues. For the CDR3, the DNA is TGCGCCAGCAGCCAAGAAGGAGCGGGAGTAGTAGGAGATACGCAGTATTTT. The encoded protein is CASSQEGAGVVGDTQYF.

This clonotype was counted at least ten times. The rearrangement joins TRBV11-2 to TRBJ1-1, with 10 nucleotides matching TRBD1. The length of the CDR3 is 14 residues. Per germline, CDR1 SGHAT and CDR2 FQNNGV. Losses at the gene ends were 5 bases for V and 4 bases for J; bases not matched to a gene: 4. This CDR3 reads CASSLGQGVTEAFF. As DNA, the CDR3 is TGTGCCAGCAGCCTCGGACAGGGGGTCACTGAAGCTTTCTTT.

The chain has TRBV25-1 and TRBJ2-3; possibly TRBD1 or TRBD2 for D (5 bases each). CDR3 length equals 14 residues. V lost 8 bases, J lost 4 bases, and 16 bases lay in between. Germline CDR1 is MGHDK and CDR2 is SYGVNS. In nucleotides, the CDR3 is TGTGCCAGCGCCGGGGCGGTCGGCGCAGATACGCAGTATTTT. This encodes CASAGAVGADTQYF.

This clonotype has a count of ten or more. The CDR3 nucleotides read TGTGCCAGCAGTTCCCTCCAGACAGGGGCAATTCAGCCCCAGCATTTT. It codes for CASSSLQTGAIQPQHF. The rearrangement uses TRBV27 and TRBJ1-5; 8 bases fit TRBD1. CDR3 size: 16 residues. V shed 4 bases and J 6 bases; nucleotides not matched to a gene: 11. Germline assignment: CDR1 MNHEY and CDR2 SMNVEV (reference sequence).

This clonotype was observed many times. J is TRBJ2-1 and V is TRBV5-4, with D possibly being TRBD2 (6 bases). The CDR3 length is 11 residues. Trimming cost V 4 bases and J 9 bases, with 8 bases left between them. CDR1 SGHNT and CDR2 YYREEE come from the germline V gene (reference sequence). CDR3 amino acids: CASSGGTEQFF. DNA for the CDR3: TGTGCCAGCAGCGGCGGGACTGAGCAGTTCTTC.

This chain uses TRBV12-3 or TRBV12-4 with TRBJ2-7; D is unresolved. The CDR3 spans 13 residues. With 4 bases removed from V and 0 bases from J, the gap between germline ends came to 7 bases. In DNA form, the CDR3 reads TGTGCCAGCAGTTCGGGCGCCTCCTACGAGCAGTACTTC. Translation gives CASSSGASYEQYF.

This clonotype was observed many times. The CDR3 loop is CIPGHEGLRTQETQYF. In nucleotides, the CDR3 is TGCATACCGGGACACGAAGGACTCCGCACACAAGAGACCCAGTACTTC. The rearrangement uses TRBV20-1 and TRBJ2-5, with D possibly TRBD1 on 6 matching bases. CDR3 size: 16 residues. Germline CDR1 DFQATT, CDR2 SNEGSKA (reference sequence).

This clonotype was counted ten times or more. V gene TRBV11-2 combines with J gene TRBJ1-4; TRBD1 aligns across 9 bases. V was clipped by 2 bases and J by 8 bases; unmatched bases: 3. This CDR3 has 14 amino acids. Germline V gives CDR1 SGHAT, CDR2 FQNNGV. CDR3 loop: CASSLRQGEEKLFF. In nucleotides, the CDR3 is TGTGCCAGCAGCTTAAGACAGGGGGAGGAAAAACTGTTTTTT.

The chain carries TRBV6-4 and TRBJ1-1; D not certain. The CDR3 sequence is 13 residues long. Per germline, CDR1 MRHNA and CDR2 SNTAGT. Trimming cost V 8 bases and J 10 bases, with 20 bases left between them. CDR3 sequence (DNA): TGTGCCAGCTCCCCTTCCCATGGAGAGGTAGCTTTCTTT. Protein sequence: CASSPSHGEVAFF.

This clonotype has at least ten counts. The V gene is TRBV7-6, the J gene TRBJ2-7, with TRBD2 as a possible D gene (6 bases). The CDR3 covers 14 residues. Germline CDR1 SGHVS, CDR2 FNYEAQ. V shed 5 bases and J shed 2 bases, with 13 bases lying between them. DNA for the CDR3: TGTGCCAGCAGCCAGACTAGTGGAACCTACGAGCAGTACTTC. Translation: CASSQTSGTYEQYF.

This clonotype was recorded at least ten times. V and J are TRBV2 and TRBJ2-3; D may be TRBD1 (5 bases). V was pared by 4 bases and J by 6 bases, with 17 bases between. CDR3 length: 15 residues. Per germline, CDR1 SNHLY and CDR2 FYNNEI. CDR3 coding DNA: TGTGCCAGCAGTGTCGGTTTTCAGGGTTATGATACGCAGTATTTT. Residues: CASSVGFQGYDTQYF. Looking up the rest from reference TRBV2 and TRBJ2-3 gives the full variable domain: EPEVTQTPSHQVTQMGQEVILRCVPISNHLYFYWYRQILGQKVEFLVSFYNNEISEKSEIFDDQFSVERPDGSNFTLKIRSTKLEDSAMYFCASSVGFQGYDTQYFGPGTRLTVL.

This clonotype came up many times. V usage is TRBV7-2 and J usage is TRBJ1-1; D possibly corresponds to TRBD1 (6 bases). The CDR3 covers 14 residues. Between the trimmed V and J ends, which lost 7 bases and 4 bases, there was a span of 16 bases. In germline, CDR1 is SGHTA, CDR2 FQGNSA. The DNA for the CDR3 is TGTGCCAGCACCCCGGGGGGGGCCTCCACTGAAGCTTTCTTT. Its protein product is CASTPGGASTEAFF.

In its sample, this clonotype was seen many times. This chain uses TRBV11-3 with TRBJ2-1; D possibly matches TRBD1 or TRBD2 (5 bases each). In germline, CDR1 is SGHNT, CDR2 YENEEA. The CDR3 contains 16 residues. The ends were cut back, 2 bases at V and 6 bases at J, with 17 bases in the middle. CDR3 coding DNA: TGTGCCAGCAGCTTACGCGGGTCAATTCAGGGCAATGAGCAGTTCTTC. It yields the protein CASSLRGSIQGNEQFF.

This clonotype occurred many times. The J gene is TRBJ2-5, the V gene TRBV28; D remains unclear. This CDR3 region has 13 residues. The V and J ends lost 2 bases and 11 bases respectively, with 15 bases between them. CDR1 is MDHEN, CDR2 SYDVKM, per germline. CDR3 bases: TGTGCCAGCAGTTTAATCACTGGTCCCCCTCAGTACTTC. This sequence encodes CASSLITGPPQYF.

The chain combines TRBV3-1 with TRBJ2-1; 11 nucleotides line up with TRBD1. The junction had 7 bases not matched to a gene; V was cut back by 4 bases and J by 2 bases. The CDR3 length is 17 residues. Germline lookup yields CDR1 LGHDT and CDR2 YNNKEL (reference sequence). The CDR3 DNA sequence: TGTGCCAGCAGCCCCCACGTGGGACAGGGGGCCTACAATGAGCAGTTCTTC. Translation: CASSPHVGQGAYNEQFF.

This clonotype showed up just a few times. The V gene is TRBV24-1, the J gene TRBJ2-5; D is unresolved. Germline V gives CDR1 KGHDR, CDR2 SFDVKD. The CDR3 is made up of 14 amino acids. The V end was cut by 4 bases, the J end by 5 bases, with 13 bases between. The CDR3 DNA reads as TGTGCCACCAGTGAAGACGGAGTTACGGAGACCCAGTACTTC. Its protein is CATSEDGVTETQYF.

This clonotype has more than one count but fewer than ten. The chain uses TRBV7-2 and TRBJ2-7; no clear D. V lost 1 base, J lost 9 bases, and 13 bases lay in between. There are 13 residues in the CDR3. CDR1 and CDR2 from the germline V gene are SGHTA and FQGNSA. CDR3: CASSLEISIRQYF. The CDR3 DNA sequence: TGTGCCAGCAGCTTAGAGATATCTATTCGGCAGTACTTC.

This clonotype was observed many times. The genes are TRBV15 and TRBJ2-5; unclear D gene. CDR3 length: 15 residues. Germline loops: CDR1 LNHNV, CDR2 YYDKDF (reference sequence). Trimming removed 5 bases at V and 2 bases at J, with 15 bases between. CDR3 region: CATSATRQPQETQYF. Written as DNA, the CDR3 is TGTGCCACCAGCGCGACGAGGCAGCCTCAAGAGACCCAGTACTTC.

This clonotype has at least ten counts. This chain joins TRBV12-3 or TRBV12-4 and TRBJ2-3, with 10 bases identical to TRBD2. V was clipped by 6 bases and J by 2 bases; unmatched bases: 8. This CDR3 has 16 residues. The CDR3 loop reads CASRMRTSGTTDTQYF. The CDR3 DNA is TGTGCCAGCAGAATGCGGACTAGCGGTACCACAGATACGCAGTATTTT.

The sample holds many counts of this clonotype. The chain uses TRBV6-1 and TRBJ2-3, with D possibly being TRBD2 (6 bases). V was pared by 10 bases and J by 5 bases, with 16 bases between. Germline CDR1 MNHNS, CDR2 SASEGT. This CDR3 has 13 amino acids. CDR3 region: CAIRLDGGDTQYF. CDR3 in DNA: TGTGCCATCAGACTAGATGGGGGAGATACGCAGTATTTT.

This clonotype was seen a single time. A much bigger clone sits one base away, suggesting this may be a read error. The chain carries TRBV7-4 and TRBJ2-7; tentatively, D is TRBD1 (7 bases). The germline V gene has CDR1 SGHVT and CDR2 SQSDAQ. This CDR3 is built from 16 residues. In nucleotides, the CDR3 is TGTGCCAGCAGCTTAGTTGGAGGGGGCGGTAACTACAAGCAGTACTTC. Protein: CASSLVGGGGNYKQYF.

J is TRBJ1-2 and V is TRBV28; the D gene is possibly TRBD1 (6 bases). The CDR3 runs 16 residues. Trimming pared 5 bases from V and 2 bases from J, leaving 18 bases between. Germline V gene lookup returns CDR1 MDHEN and CDR2 SYDVKM. As DNA, the CDR3 is TGTGCCAGCAGTCTCCCGGGGGGCGTTACAAACTATGGCTACACCTTC. Protein sequence: CASSLPGGVTNYGYTF.

The chain combines TRBV19 with TRBJ1-5, with D perhaps TRBD1 (6 bases). Germline CDR1 LNHDA, CDR2 SQIVND (reference sequence). This CDR3 region has 15 residues. The germline V and J ends were trimmed by 1 base and 7 bases, with 14 bases remaining between them. CDR3 bases: TGTGCCAGTAGTATAGTCGCAGGGGTGGGGCAGCCCCAGCATTTT. Its translation: CASSIVAGVGQPQHF.

This clonotype was recorded at least ten times. This chain joins TRBV11-2 and TRBJ1-1; D possibly corresponds to TRBD1 (5 bases). Trimming removed 1 base from V and 0 bases from J, with 15 bases in between. The CDR3 is made up of 17 amino acids. CDR1 and CDR2 from the germline V gene are SGHAT and FQNNGV. For the CDR3, the DNA is TGTGCCAGCAGCTTAGTAGTTGGGGGGACTCTGAACACTGAAGCTTTCTTT. Its translation is CASSLVVGGTLNTEAFF.